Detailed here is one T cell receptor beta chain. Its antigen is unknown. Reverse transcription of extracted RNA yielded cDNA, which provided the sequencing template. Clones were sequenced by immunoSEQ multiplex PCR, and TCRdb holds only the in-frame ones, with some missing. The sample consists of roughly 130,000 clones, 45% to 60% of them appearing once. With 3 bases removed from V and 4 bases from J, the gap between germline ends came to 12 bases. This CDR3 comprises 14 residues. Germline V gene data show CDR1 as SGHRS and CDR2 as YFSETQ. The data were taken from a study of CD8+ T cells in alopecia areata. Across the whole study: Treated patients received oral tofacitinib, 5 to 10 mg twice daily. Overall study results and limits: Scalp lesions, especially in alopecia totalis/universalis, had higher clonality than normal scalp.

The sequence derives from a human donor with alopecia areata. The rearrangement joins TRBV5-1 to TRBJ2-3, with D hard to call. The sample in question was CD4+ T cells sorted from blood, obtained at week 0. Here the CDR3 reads CASSSRSFPDTQYF. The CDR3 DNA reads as TGCGCCAGCAGCTCTAGGAGTTTCCCAGATACGCAGTATTTT.